These 18 T cell receptor beta chains were sequenced from one sample in a study of Tregs in tolerant kidney transplant recipients. Sequencing used immunoSEQ multiplex PCR; TCRdb keeps in-frame clones, though not all of them. The sample records 98,000 or so clones, almost 90% being singletons. The sequencing used CD4+ T cells from blood, collected before the transplant. The receptors originated from a human donor who received a combined kidney and bone marrow transplant.

This chain connects TRBV5-1 to TRBJ2-7; 10 nucleotides agree with TRBD1. Unmatched junction bases numbered 11, after V lost 4 bases and J lost 7 bases. This CDR3 contains 15 residues. Germline V gene data show CDR1 as SGHRS and CDR2 as YFSETQ. CDR3 DNA sequence: TGCGCCAGCAGCGTACGGGACAGGGGTTTAGGGGAGCAGTACTTC. This gives the protein CASSVRDRGLGEQYF.

V is TRBV6-5 and J is TRBJ2-1; 8 nucleotides line up with TRBD2. The CDR3 length is 14 residues. V shed 9 bases and J 7 bases; nucleotides not matched to a gene: 11. Germline V gene sequence: CDR1 MNHEY, CDR2 SVGAGI. CDR3 amino acids: CASAGGPSRNEQFF. CDR3 sequence (DNA): TGTGCCAGTGCGGGAGGCCCCTCCCGAAATGAGCAGTTCTTC.

The V gene is TRBV28, the J gene TRBJ1-2; no reliable D call. From germline, CDR1 is MDHEN and CDR2 SYDVKM. The CDR3 runs to 13 residues. V shed 5 bases and J shed 2 bases, with 9 bases lying between them. CDR3 sequence: CASSGGPNYGYTF. The CDR3 bases are TGTGCCAGCAGTGGAGGGCCCAACTATGGCTACACCTTC.

The genes are TRBV5-4 and TRBJ1-1, with TRBD1 identical over 8 bases. Germline CDR1 and CDR2: SGHNT and YYREEE (reference sequence). The junction had 10 bases not matched to a gene; V was cut back by 4 bases and J by 5 bases. This CDR3 is built from 15 residues. CDR3 loop: CASSPGQGLFTEAFF. CDR3 sequence (DNA): TGTGCCAGCAGCCCCGGACAGGGCCTTTTTACTGAAGCTTTCTTT.

CDR3 in DNA: TGTGCCAGCCGGAAGGGGTACGGCACTGAAGCTTTCTTT. It is translated as CASRKGYGTEAFF. The gene calls are TRBV2 and TRBJ1-1; TRBD1 might be the D (5 bases). Germline CDR1 SNHLY, CDR2 FYNNEI. V lost 8 bases, J lost 4 bases, and 14 bases lay in between. This CDR3 has 13 residues.

J is TRBJ1-1 and V is TRBV5-6; D remains ambiguous. Germline CDR1 and CDR2: SGHDT and YYEEEE. The CDR3 loop spans 15 amino acids. V shed 0 bases and J shed 4 bases, with 13 bases lying between them. The CDR3 spells CASSLANFGGTEAFF. CDR3 in DNA: TGTGCCAGCAGCTTGGCGAATTTCGGAGGCACTGAAGCTTTCTTT.

This chain links TRBV5-5 with TRBJ1-1; the D is unclear. The CDR3 extends over 11 amino acids. V was pared by 0 bases and J by 7 bases, with 4 bases between. Germline V CDR1 and CDR2: SGHKS, YYEKEE (reference sequence). The CDR3 coding sequence is TGTGCCAGCAGCTTGGGAGTTGAAGCTTTCTTT. This translates into CASSLGVEAFF.

The chain uses TRBV4-1 and TRBJ2-1; 8 bases are a match to TRBD2. Germline trimming cut 3 bases from V and 0 bases from J; bases unmatched to any gene: 10. Germline assignment: CDR1 MGHRA and CDR2 YSYEKL. The CDR3 has 18 amino acids. CDR3 sequence (DNA): TGCGCCAGCAGCCAGTCTACTAGCGGACTGAGCTCCTACAATGAGCAGTTCTTC. This translates into CASSQSTSGLSSYNEQFF.

The V gene is TRBV9, the J gene TRBJ1-2; 9 bases are a match to TRBD1. The CDR3 extends over 14 amino acids. Germline assignment: CDR1 SGDLS and CDR2 YYNGEE. J gave up 8 bases and V 0 bases, and 5 bases lay outside the gene matches. CDR3 nucleotide sequence: TGTGCCAGCAGCGTAGCACAGGGGGCGCGCGGCTACACCTTC. Residues: CASSVAQGARGYTF.

This clone was seen once. The chain couples TRBV6-5 to TRBJ1-5, with D possibly matching TRBD1 (5 bases). Per germline, CDR1 MNHEY and CDR2 SVGAGI. The CDR3 is 13 amino acids. V was trimmed by 5 bases and J by 5 bases, leaving 10 bases between them. DNA of the CDR3: TGTGCCAGCAGTCCACAGGTGGATCAGCCCCAGCATTTT. It yields the protein CASSPQVDQPQHF.

V and J are TRBV5-1 and TRBJ2-5; 9 positions match TRBD1. With 8 bases clipped from V and 5 bases from J, the junction kept 7 bases outside the gene matches. This CDR3 contains 13 residues. In germline, CDR1 is SGHRS, CDR2 YFSETQ. The CDR3 spells CASNRGRGETQYF. In DNA, the CDR3 is TGCGCCAGTAACAGGGGGCGCGGGGAGACCCAGTACTTC.

The chain has TRBV5-1 and TRBJ2-3, with 14 bases matching TRBD2. J lost 5 bases, V lost 3 bases, and 5 bases had no gene match. Germline CDR1 SGHRS, CDR2 YFSETQ. This CDR3 is 16 amino acids long. For the CDR3, the DNA is TGCGCCAGCAGCTCGACTAGCGGGAGGGCTGGAGATACGCAGTATTTT. Translation gives CASSSTSGRAGDTQYF.

The V and J genes are TRBV5-6 and TRBJ1-1; D is unclear. Trimming removed 4 bases from V and 4 bases from J, with 14 bases in between. CDR3 size: 14 residues. Germline V gives CDR1 SGHDT, CDR2 YYEEEE. DNA of the CDR3: TGTGCCAGCAGCCGGCGGAGGGTCGGCACTGAAGCTTTCTTT. It yields the protein CASSRRRVGTEAFF.

The rearrangement uses TRBV29-1 and TRBJ1-1; 8 bases fit TRBD1. The V and J ends lost 5 bases and 1 base, in that order; junction bases with no gene match: 6. In germline, CDR1 is SQVTM, CDR2 ANQGSEA. CDR3 length equals 14 residues. CDR3 loop: CSVYRGLGNTEAFF. CDR3 sequence (DNA): TGCAGCGTTTACAGGGGGTTAGGGAACACTGAAGCTTTCTTT.

The chain couples TRBV19 to TRBJ1-5; 7 bases align to TRBD1. This CDR3 contains 16 residues. Germline V CDR1 and CDR2: LNHDA, SQIVND (reference sequence). J lost 1 base, V lost 5 bases, and 8 bases had no gene match. The CDR3 spells CASSPYRGPSNQPQHF. The CDR3 bases are TGTGCCAGTAGTCCTTACAGGGGCCCGAGCAATCAGCCCCAGCATTTT.

V usage is TRBV4-2 and J usage is TRBJ2-2; TRBD2 might be the D (6 bases). V lost 4 bases and J 1 base, leaving 10 bases between the germline ends. The V gene's germline CDR1 is LGHNA and CDR2 YNFKEQ. This CDR3 contains 15 residues. CDR3: CASSRDWGNTGELFF. CDR3 sequence (DNA): TGTGCCAGCAGCCGGGACTGGGGGAACACCGGGGAGCTGTTTTTT.

CDR3 nucleotide sequence: TGTGCCACCAGCAGAGATCCGGGGGGGCTGGACGAGCAGTACTTC. Encoded protein: CATSRDPGGLDEQYF. The chain links TRBV15 to TRBJ2-7; 8 nucleotides match TRBD2. Unmatched junction bases numbered 6, after V lost 0 bases and J lost 5 bases. The CDR3 length is 15 residues. Germline V gives CDR1 LNHNV, CDR2 YYDKDF (reference sequence).

The chain carries TRBV2 and TRBJ2-3; no firm D call. This CDR3 region has 14 residues. V was clipped by 5 bases and J by 0 bases, with 9 bases between them. Germline CDR1 and CDR2: SNHLY and FYNNEI. The CDR3 DNA sequence: TGTGCCAGCAGTCCCCTAAGTAGCACAGATACGCAGTATTTT. Translating gives CASSPLSSTDTQYF.